Below are 21 T cell receptor beta chains sequenced from a single sample in a study of molecular identifiers for immune sequencing clone quantification. Each CDR3 protein is one row after TCRdb ran MiXCR on the PCR reads. The sample contains about 320,000 distinct CDR3 sequences, over 20% of which appear only once. Source material: naive CD8+ T cells from blood, with Jurkat cell RNA spiked in. Described subset: FACS-sorted CD8+CD4-CCR7+CD45RA+ naive T cells. The source is a human donor in good health. Some libraries in this study had Jurkat cell RNA spiked in.

This clonotype was seen at least ten times. This chain links TRBV29-1 with TRBJ2-1; D perhaps matches TRBD2 (6 bases). Germline V lookup: CDR1 SQVTM, CDR2 ANQGSEA. The V end lost 0 bases, the J end lost 7 bases, and 16 bases lay between the germline ends. The length of the CDR3 is 15 residues. This chain's CDR3 is CSVEEGILAANEQFF. CDR3 sequence (DNA): TGCAGCGTTGAAGAGGGGATACTAGCAGCAAATGAGCAGTTCTTC.

A remark on this clonotype: Compared with germline, one end of the junction differs, possibly owing to a read error. The V call is TRBV7-9, the J call TRBJ2-7; D is ambiguous. CDR3 length: 16 amino acids. Germline loops: CDR1 SEHNR, CDR2 FQNEAQ (reference sequence). The CDR3 DNA follows: TGTGCCAGCAGTACCGCGTGGGGTGTGCGGACCTACGAGCGGTACTTC. Encoded protein: CASSTAWGVRTYERYF.

This chain uses TRBV5-4 with TRBJ2-5; D might be TRBD1 (5 bases). The CDR3 has 15 amino acids. V lost 1 base to trimming and J lost 5 bases, with 15 bases between them. Germline V gives CDR1 SGHNT, CDR2 YYREEE (reference sequence). In DNA form, the CDR3 reads TGTGCCAGCAGCTTGCTTATGGGGCTCGGGGAGACCCAGTACTTC. It translates to CASSLLMGLGETQYF.

Concerning this clonotype itself: A much larger clone is a single base away; this may be a read error. The V call is TRBV7-3, the J call TRBJ2-5, with 7 positions matching TRBD2. This CDR3 contains 16 residues. The junction had 14 bases not matched to a gene; V was cut back by 8 bases and J by 2 bases. Germline V lookup: CDR1 SGHTA, CDR2 FQGTGA. CDR3: CASGPGGAGLQETQYF. The CDR3, as DNA: TGTGCCAGCGGCCCGGGTGGAGCGGGGTTACAAGAGACCCAGTACTTC.

Ten or more counts support this clonotype. The chain uses TRBV28 and TRBJ2-7; 9 bases are shared with TRBD2. The CDR3 is 15 residues long. The trim removed 8 bases at V and 3 bases at J, leaving 11 bases unmatched. CDR1 and CDR2 from the germline V gene are MDHEN and SYDVKM. The CDR3 spells CASHFAGGSGYEQYF. In DNA, the CDR3 is TGTGCCAGCCATTTTGCGGGAGGGTCGGGCTACGAGCAGTACTTC.

This chain links TRBV12-3 or TRBV12-4 with TRBJ2-3, with 7 bases lining up with TRBD2. The CDR3 contains 17 residues. The junction had 18 bases not matched to a gene; V was cut back by 6 bases and J by 6 bases. Here the CDR3 reads CASSNFWAGELTDTQYF. In DNA form, the CDR3 reads TGTGCCAGCAGCAATTTCTGGGCGGGAGAGCTCACTGATACGCAGTATTTT.

As regards this clonotype: The conserved phenylalanine or tryptophan is not found at the CDR3 terminus, so this likely reflects a read error. The chain recombines TRBV12-3 or TRBV12-4 with TRBJ2-5; 10 nucleotides agree with TRBD2. The CDR3 has 16 amino acids. The CDR3 nucleotides are TGTGCCGGCAGTTTAGTGCCCGGGACTAGCGATGAGACCCAGTACTCC. It encodes CAGSLVPGTSDETQYS.

In DNA, the CDR3 is TGTGCCAGCAGTCCCTCGCAGGGATGGAACACTGAAGCTTTCTTT. As protein: CASSPSQGWNTEAFF. V and J are TRBV6-5 and TRBJ1-1; D perhaps matches TRBD1 (5 bases). CDR3 length: 15 residues. Germline values: CDR1 MNHEY, CDR2 SVGAGI. Trimming took off 5 bases at V and 1 base at J, with 14 bases between the two ends.

Worth noting for this clonotype: One base away lies a much larger clone, so this may be a sequencing read error. This chain connects TRBV5-6 to TRBJ2-7, with TRBD2 matching 7 bases. The CDR3 covers 14 residues. Germline V lookup: CDR1 SGHDT, CDR2 YYEEEE. The CDR3 spells CASSWDYRPYGQYF. The CDR3 bases are TGTGCCAGCAGCTGGGACTACAGACCCTACGGGCAGTACTTC. Supplemented by reference TRBV5-6 and TRBJ2-7, the full variable domain reads DAGVTQSPTHLIKTRGQQVTLRCSPKSGHDTVSWYQQALGQGPQFIFQYYEEEERQRGNFPDRFSGHQFPNYSSELNVNALLLGDSALYLCASSWDYRPYGQYFGPGTRLTVT.

This clonotype was found many times. The chain recombines TRBV29-1 with TRBJ1-2; D ambiguous. CDR3 size: 13 residues. The germline V and J ends were trimmed by 4 bases and 5 bases, with 14 bases remaining between them. CDR1 is SQVTM and CDR2 is ANQGSEA in the germline V gene. CDR3 in amino acids: CSVVSSTDYGYTF. For the CDR3, the DNA is TGCAGCGTTGTAAGTTCAACTGATTATGGCTACACCTTC.

Many counts were recorded for this clonotype. CDR3 coding DNA: TGCGCCAGCAGCCAAGACGGGGAAATAGCGCCATCCTACGAGCAGTACTTC. Encoded protein: CASSQDGEIAPSYEQYF. The rearrangement uses TRBV4-3 and TRBJ2-7; possibly TRBD2 for D (5 bases). Germline V gene data show CDR1 as LGHNA and CDR2 as YSLEER. Between the trimmed V and J ends, which lost 0 bases and 1 base, there was a span of 16 bases. The CDR3 runs 17 residues.

This clonotype was detected ten times or more. The J gene is TRBJ2-3, the V gene TRBV27; 8 bases match TRBD2. The CDR3 covers 17 residues. Looked up from germline, CDR1 is MNHEY and CDR2 is SMNVEV (reference sequence). The V and J ends lost 8 bases and 2 bases, in that order; junction bases with no gene match: 15. The CDR3 protein is CASLPAGLAGSTDTQYF. CDR3 nucleotide sequence: TGTGCCAGCCTCCCCGCGGGGTTAGCGGGGTCCACAGATACGCAGTATTTT.

Worth noting for this clonotype: This sequence may be a read error, since a much larger clone differs from it by one base. V and J are TRBV6-1 and TRBJ2-7; either TRBD1 or TRBD2 may fit D (6 bases each). This CDR3 spans 14 amino acids. Germline V gene sequence: CDR1 MNHNS, CDR2 SASEGT. V was pared by 9 bases and J by 5 bases, with 20 bases between. CDR3 amino acids: CASKGQGRFHEQYF. Written as DNA, the CDR3 is TGTGCCAGTAAAGGTCAGGGGAGGTTTCACGAGCAGTACTTC.

The sample holds many counts of this clonotype. The V gene is TRBV29-1, the J gene TRBJ2-7; perhaps TRBD1 as D (7 bases). Trimming pared 7 bases from V and 6 bases from J, leaving 13 bases between. The V gene's germline CDR1 is SQVTM and CDR2 ANQGSEA. The CDR3 totals 11 residues. The chain's CDR3 is CSARQGGEQYF. The CDR3, as DNA: TGCAGCGCCAGACAGGGAGGCGAGCAGTACTTC.

This clonotype has just a few counts. The chain uses TRBV20-1 and TRBJ2-3; 9 bases align to TRBD2. V dropped 5 bases and J dropped 3; count of bases not matched to a gene: 18. Germline values: CDR1 DFQATT, CDR2 SNEGSKA (reference sequence). This CDR3 is built from 18 residues. The CDR3 region is CSASSGREGPLGTDTQYF. Here the CDR3 DNA reads TGCAGTGCTTCCTCAGGGCGGGAGGGCCCTTTGGGGACAGATACGCAGTATTTT.

At least ten counts were recorded for this clonotype. J is TRBJ2-3 and V is TRBV28; D may be TRBD2 (5 bases). Germline V gene lookup returns CDR1 MDHEN and CDR2 SYDVKM. There are 17 residues in the CDR3. The V and J ends lost 1 base and 1 base respectively, with 15 bases between them. CDR3 amino acids: CASSLFLGGSGTDTQYF. The CDR3 DNA reads TGTGCCAGCAGTTTATTTTTAGGTGGGAGTGGCACAGATACGCAGTATTTT.

This clonotype was recorded many times. This rearrangement joins TRBV27 to TRBJ2-5; D is perhaps TRBD1 (5 bases). This CDR3 comprises 15 residues. CDR1 MNHEY and CDR2 SMNVEV come from the germline V gene (reference sequence). The V gene lost 3 bases and the J gene lost 4 bases, with 15 bases spanning the gap. Here the CDR3 reads CASSFVPGPPETQYF. The CDR3 DNA reads TGTGCCAGCAGTTTTGTTCCAGGGCCCCCAGAGACCCAGTACTTC.

Notes on this clonotype: Here the CDR3 omits its conserved ending phenylalanine or tryptophan, so a read error is the likely source. The genes are TRBV4-1 and TRBJ2-7; the match to TRBD2 covers 11 bases. CDR3 length: 18 amino acids. Germline loops: CDR1 MGHRA, CDR2 YSYEKL. The V gene end was trimmed by 0 bases and the J gene end by 6 bases; junction bases not matched to a gene: 13. CDR3 sequence: CASSQEQGRGLAGFEQYL. CDR3 bases: TGCGCCAGCAGCCAAGAGCAGGGTAGAGGACTAGCGGGTTTCGAGCAGTACCTC.

Many counts were recorded for this clonotype. The rearrangement uses TRBV7-3 and TRBJ1-1; 11 nucleotides agree with TRBD1. Germline CDR1 and CDR2: SGHTA and FQGTGA. The CDR3 is made up of 14 amino acids. Trimming at V came to 4 bases and at J to 5 bases, leaving 3 bases not matched to a gene. The CDR3 nucleotides are TGTGCCAGCAGCTCGGGACAGGGGGTTACTGAAGCTTTCTTT. This sequence encodes CASSSGQGVTEAFF.

This clonotype was counted only a few times. The chain recombines TRBV4-3 with TRBJ2-7; D remains unclear. This CDR3 contains 14 residues. Germline CDR1 is LGHNA and CDR2 is YSLEER. The V end was cut by 1 base, the J end by 1 base, with 8 bases between. In nucleotides, the CDR3 is TGCGCCAGCAGCCAAGTGCTGGGATCCTACGAGCAGTACTTC. It codes for CASSQVLGSYEQYF.

In its sample, this clonotype was seen a few times. Being one base from a much bigger clone, this may be a read error. The J gene is TRBJ2-3, the V gene TRBV7-9; 8 nucleotides agree with TRBD2. The CDR3 sequence is 17 residues long. The germline V gene encodes CDR1 SEHNR and CDR2 FQNEAQ (reference sequence). The CDR3 coding sequence is TGTGCCGGCAGCCAAGGTCCGGCGGGAGGTTTGACAGATACGCAGTATTTT. Translation gives CAGSQGPAGGLTDTQYF.